The clone carrying this TCR beta chain was found once. The sample originates from a study of blood T cell repertoires in COVID-19. Overall study context: COVID-19 samples, acute and convalescent, were from the United States, Italy and Spain.

Sequenced by immunoSEQ multiplex PCR; TCRdb stores in-frame clones only, minus some. The sample has 200,000 to 250,000 clones, 88% seen once; the top ten hold around 2.9%. Material for sequencing was peripheral blood. This clonotype was sampled from a woman aged 55-69 years with acute or convalescent COVID-19.

CDR3 protein: CASSAQINTEAFF. DNA of the CDR3: TGTGCCAGCAGCGCTCAGATAAACACTGAAGCTTTCTTT. This chain connects TRBV6-5 to TRBJ1-1; no clear D gene. The V end lost 6 bases, the J end lost 2 bases, and 10 bases lay between the germline ends. Per germline, CDR1 MNHEY and CDR2 SVGAGI. The length of the CDR3 is 13 residues.